Each of the 20 T cell receptor beta chains below was sequenced from the same sample in a study of blood T cells in healthy people across ages. A second about 7 to 12 cycle PCR used barcoded and J-beta primers. TCRdb recomputed calls from the 5' RACE reads with MiXCR, one row per CDR3 protein. The sample lists around 1.5 million distinct CDR3 sequences; 45% to 70% were seen once. Specimen: blood. Receptors were obtained from a man between 18 and 35 years old in good health.

The J gene is TRBJ1-1, the V gene TRBV10-3, with D tentatively TRBD1 (5 bases). The CDR3 contains 14 residues. CDR1 and CDR2 from the germline V gene are ENHRY and SYGVKD. V was clipped by 3 bases and J by 4 bases, with 12 bases between them. DNA of the CDR3: TGTGCCATCAGTGACAGGGCTGAGCTCACTGAAGCTTTCTTT. It is translated as CAISDRAELTEAFF.

This clonotype was observed a few times. The CDR3: CASSSALARDTQYF. In DNA, the CDR3 is TGTGCCAGCAGCTCCGCGCTAGCAAGAGATACGCAGTATTTT. The chain recombines TRBV11-2 with TRBJ2-3; D might be TRBD2 (5 bases). CDR3 size: 14 residues. Trimming cost V 4 bases and J 5 bases, with 13 bases left between them. Germline-derived CDR1 and CDR2 are SGHAT and FQNNGV.

This clonotype has a handful of counts. The V gene is TRBV29-1, the J gene TRBJ1-5; 9 bases are a match to TRBD1. The ends lost 6 bases at V and 4 bases at J; junction bases unmatched: 7. Germline V gives CDR1 SQVTM, CDR2 ANQGSEA. This CDR3 has 14 amino acids. CDR3: CSVAGTGTNQPQHF. For the CDR3, the DNA is TGCAGCGTGGCTGGGACAGGGACTAATCAGCCCCAGCATTTT.

This clonotype has just a few counts. The V and J genes are TRBV27 and TRBJ2-5; the D is unclear. This CDR3 has 15 residues. V was clipped by 6 bases and J by 0 bases, with 14 bases between them. CDR1 MNHEY and CDR2 SMNVEV come from the germline V gene (reference sequence). CDR3 DNA: TGTGCCAGCAGCCCCTTAGGGCTGAACCAAGAGACCCAGTACTTC. Protein product: CASSPLGLNQETQYF.

The V call is TRBV29-1, the J call TRBJ1-1; D might be TRBD1 (6 bases). Germline-derived CDR1 and CDR2 are SQVTM and ANQGSEA. Trimming removed 6 bases at V and 3 bases at J, with 11 bases between. The CDR3 extends over 12 amino acids. The CDR3 reads CSVRTAHTEAFF. The CDR3 coding sequence is TGCAGCGTAAGGACAGCGCACACTGAAGCTTTCTTT.

J is TRBJ2-1 and V is TRBV4-1; weak D call: TRBD2 (5 bases). The CDR3 is 13 residues long. V gave up 2 bases and J gave up 14 bases, with 16 bases separating them. Germline CDR1 reads MGHRA; CDR2 reads YSYEKL. As DNA, the CDR3 is TGCGCCAGCAGCCAAAATCACCCGGGAAGGAAGTTCTTC. It translates to CASSQNHPGRKFF.

In its sample, this clonotype was seen once. The gene calls are TRBV18 and TRBJ2-3; D might be TRBD1 (6 bases). Germline values: CDR1 KGHSH, CDR2 LQKENI. V dropped 2 bases and J dropped 2 bases, with 11 bases sitting between them. This CDR3 contains 15 residues. The CDR3 spells CASSPGGYYTDTQYF. Here the CDR3 DNA reads TGTGCCAGCTCACCAGGGGGCTACTACACAGATACGCAGTATTTT.

The chain joins TRBV9 to TRBJ2-3, with 7 bases that match TRBD1. Germline assignment: CDR1 SGDLS and CDR2 YYNGEE. The CDR3 sequence is 16 residues long. V lost 3 bases and J lost 5; bases outside the gene matches: 12. Here the CDR3 reads CASSENWDSLEDTQYF. For the CDR3, the DNA is TGTGCCAGCAGCGAAAACTGGGACAGTTTAGAAGATACGCAGTATTTT.

This clonotype was counted only a few times. This chain connects TRBV2 to TRBJ1-2; tentatively, D is TRBD1 (5 bases). CDR1 and CDR2 from the germline V gene are SNHLY and FYNNEI. This CDR3 has 14 amino acids. The V end lost 0 bases, the J end lost 6 bases, and 11 bases lay between the germline ends. This CDR3 reads CASSEALPGDGYTF. As DNA, the CDR3 is TGTGCCAGCAGTGAAGCGCTTCCGGGGGATGGCTACACCTTC.

The rearrangement links TRBV7-9 to TRBJ2-1; D gene unclear. Germline-derived CDR1 and CDR2 are SEHNR and FQNEAQ (reference sequence). The V and J ends lost 5 bases and 9 bases respectively, with 20 bases between them. The CDR3 runs 15 residues. The CDR3 coding sequence is TGTGCCAGCAGCCCTCCTAGTATGCCCAAGGGTGAGCAGTTCTTC. Protein sequence: CASSPPSMPKGEQFF. Full variable domain (remainder filled in from reference TRBV7-9 and TRBJ2-1): DTGVSQNPRHKITKRGQNVTFRCDPISEHNRLYWYRQTLGQGPEFLTYFQNEAQLEKSRLLSDRFSAERPKGSFSTLEIQRTEQGDSAMYLCASSPPSMPKGEQFFGPGTRLTVL.

V gene TRBV4-3 combines with J gene TRBJ2-1, with a weak D call TRBD2 (5 bases). V was shortened by 3 bases and J by 9 bases, with 15 bases between the two germline ends. CDR1 and CDR2 (germline): LGHNA, YSLEER. The CDR3 totals 14 residues. The CDR3: CASSQYLTSAEQFF. CDR3 bases: TGCGCCAGCAGCCAGTACCTTACTAGTGCTGAGCAGTTCTTC.

This clonotype came up a few times. The J gene is TRBJ2-5, the V gene TRBV5-1; D is perhaps TRBD1 (6 bases). Germline CDR1 and CDR2: SGHRS and YFSETQ. This CDR3 has 17 residues. V was pared by 0 bases and J by 0 bases, with 15 bases between. CDR3 in DNA: TGCGCCAGCAGCTTGGACGACAGGACTGAATACCAAGAGACCCAGTACTTC. This translates into CASSLDDRTEYQETQYF.

The V and J genes are TRBV24-1 and TRBJ2-3; 7 nucleotides align to TRBD2. J lost 4 bases, V lost 9 bases, and 3 bases had no gene match. The CDR3 sequence is 12 residues long. Germline CDR1 reads KGHDR; CDR2 reads SFDVKD. CDR3 DNA sequence: TGTGCCACCCGACTAGCCCCAGATACGCAGTATTTT. It is translated as CATRLAPDTQYF.

This clonotype was seen more than once but under ten times. The chain employs TRBV7-6 and TRBJ2-1, with TRBD2 matching over 13 bases. The junction had 18 bases not matched to a gene; V was cut back by 1 base and J by 9 bases. CDR3 length: 20 amino acids. CDR1 and CDR2 (germline): SGHVS, FNYEAQ. For the CDR3, the DNA is TGTGCCAGCAGCTTAGATCAGGAACTAGCGGGAGGGGGCCCCTTACGTGAGCAGTTCTTC. Encoded protein: CASSLDQELAGGGPLREQFF.

This chain connects TRBV5-1 to TRBJ2-5, with TRBD1 as a possible D gene (5 bases). The tail of the sequence fits TRBJ2-7 better, so the J call may be wrong. CDR3 length: 15 amino acids. Germline V gene sequence: CDR1 SGHRS, CDR2 YFSETQ. CDR3 in amino acids: CASSFRGDSLYEQYF. CDR3 DNA sequence: TGCGCCAGCAGCTTTAGGGGCGACTCCTTATACGAGCAGTACTTC.

The V and J genes are TRBV25-1 and TRBJ1-6, with D possibly TRBD1 on 6 matching bases. The CDR3 has 14 residues. The germline gives CDR1 MGHDK, CDR2 SYGVNS. V was cut by 4 bases and J by 7 bases, with 11 bases left in between. CDR3 sequence reads: CASSVQGGNSPLHF. The CDR3 DNA reads as TGTGCCAGCAGTGTACAGGGAGGGAATTCACCCCTCCACTTT.

Only one count was recorded for this clonotype. The chain combines TRBV30 with TRBJ2-1, with TRBD2 matching 9 bases. CDR1 is GTSNPN, CDR2 SVGIG, per germline (reference sequence). This CDR3 is 13 amino acids long. Losses at the gene ends were 5 bases for V and 4 bases for J; bases not matched to a gene: 3. This chain's CDR3 is CAWAGGVYNEQFF. The CDR3 region has the DNA TGTGCCTGGGCGGGAGGGGTATACAATGAGCAGTTCTTC.

This chain connects TRBV29-1 to TRBJ2-3; possibly TRBD1 for D (6 bases). The CDR3 extends over 13 amino acids. Germline CDR1 SQVTM, CDR2 ANQGSEA. Trimming took off 6 bases at V and 1 base at J, with 11 bases between the two ends. The CDR3 reads CSVNRVGTDTQYF. CDR3 sequence (DNA): TGCAGCGTGAACAGGGTCGGCACAGATACGCAGTATTTT.

The J gene is TRBJ1-1, the V gene TRBV29-1; TRBD1 is a possible D gene (6 bases). Trimming removed 5 bases from V and 3 bases from J, with 13 bases in between. CDR1 and CDR2 from the germline V gene are SQVTM and ANQGSEA. The CDR3 extends over 13 amino acids. This CDR3 reads CSVMTGLDTEAFF. CDR3 coding DNA: TGCAGCGTTATGACAGGCTTGGACACTGAAGCTTTCTTT.

The rearrangement uses TRBV12-3 or TRBV12-4 and TRBJ1-4; no clear D. The V gene lost 4 bases and the J gene lost 5 bases, with 8 bases spanning the gap. CDR3 size: 13 residues. As DNA, the CDR3 is TGTGCCAGCAGTTCCGGGCTAAATGAAAAACTGTTTTTT. Its protein is CASSSGLNEKLFF.